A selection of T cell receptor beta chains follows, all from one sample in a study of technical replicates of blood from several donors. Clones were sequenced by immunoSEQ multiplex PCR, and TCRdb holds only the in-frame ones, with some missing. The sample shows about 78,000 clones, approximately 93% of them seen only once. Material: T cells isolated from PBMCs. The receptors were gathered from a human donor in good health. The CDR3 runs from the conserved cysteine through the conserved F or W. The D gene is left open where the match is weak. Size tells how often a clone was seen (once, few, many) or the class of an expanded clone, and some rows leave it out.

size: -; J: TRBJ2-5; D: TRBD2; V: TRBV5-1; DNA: TGCGCCAGCAGCCTAGCGGGAGGGCAAGAGACCCAGTACTTC; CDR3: CASSLAGGQETQYF
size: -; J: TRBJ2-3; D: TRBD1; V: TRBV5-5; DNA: TGTGCCAGCAACAGGGGAAGCACAGATACGCAGTATTTT; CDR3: CASNRGSTDTQYF
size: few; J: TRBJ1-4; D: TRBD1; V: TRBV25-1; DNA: TGTGCCAGCAGGGGACAGGGGGGTAGTAATGAAAAACTGTTTTTT; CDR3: CASRGQGGSNEKLFF
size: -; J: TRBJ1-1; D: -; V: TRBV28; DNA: TGTGCCAGCAGTTTTTCGGAGGGAAACACTGAAGCTTTCTTT; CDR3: CASSFSEGNTEAFF
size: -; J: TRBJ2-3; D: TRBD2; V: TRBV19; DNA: TGTGCCAGTAGTCCTTTAGCGGGGGTGCAGGATACGCAGTATTTT; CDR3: CASSPLAGVQDTQYF
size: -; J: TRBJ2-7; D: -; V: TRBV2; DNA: TGTGCCAGCAGTCCCACAGGGATGAACGAGCAGTACTTC; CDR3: CASSPTGMNEQYF
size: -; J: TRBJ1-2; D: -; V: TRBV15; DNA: TGTGCCACCAGCAGAGAACAGGGTTATGGCTACACCTTC; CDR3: CATSREQGYGYTF
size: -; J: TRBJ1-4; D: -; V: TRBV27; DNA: TGTGCCAGCAGTTTTGCGGGGGATACTAATGAAAAACTGTTTTTT; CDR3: CASSFAGDTNEKLFF
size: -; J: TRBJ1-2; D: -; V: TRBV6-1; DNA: TGTGCCAGCAATATACAGGAATACTATGGCTACACCTTC; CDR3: CASNIQEYYGYTF
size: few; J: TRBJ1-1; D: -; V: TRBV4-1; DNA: TGCGCCAGCAGCCAAGCGGTACAGTTGAACACTGAAGCTTTCTTT; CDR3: CASSQAVQLNTEAFF
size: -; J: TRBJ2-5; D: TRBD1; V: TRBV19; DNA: TGTGCCAGTAGTCCCTGGACAGGGGGAGACGCAGAGACCCAGTACTTC; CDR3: CASSPWTGGDAETQYF
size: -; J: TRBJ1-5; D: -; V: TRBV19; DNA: TGTGCCAGTAGTAAGAGGACAGATAGCAATCAGCCCCAGCATTTT; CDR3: CASSKRTDSNQPQHF
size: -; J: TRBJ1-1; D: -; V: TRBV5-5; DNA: TGTGCCAGCAGCTCACAGGGTATGAACACTGAAGCTTTCTTT; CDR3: CASSSQGMNTEAFF
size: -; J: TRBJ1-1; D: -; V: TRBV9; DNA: TGTGCCAGCAGCGTAGGAACAGAGACAATGAACACTGAAGCTTTCTTT; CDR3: CASSVGTETMNTEAFF
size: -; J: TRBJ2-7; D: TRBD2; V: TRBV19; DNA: TGTGCCAGTACGGGACTAGCGGGATCTGCCCCCTACGAGCAGTACTTC; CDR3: CASTGLAGSAPYEQYF
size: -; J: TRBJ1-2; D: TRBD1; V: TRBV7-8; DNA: TGTGCCAGCAGCTTAATTGGGACAGGGGCTAACTATGGCTACACCTTC; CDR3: CASSLIGTGANYGYTF
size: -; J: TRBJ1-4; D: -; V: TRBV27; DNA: TGTGCCAGCAGTTTATTTGCCGGGTACGAAAAACTGTTTTTT; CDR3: CASSLFAGYEKLFF
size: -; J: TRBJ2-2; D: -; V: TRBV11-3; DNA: TGTGCCAGCAATGAAGGTCGGGAGAACACCGGGGAGCTGTTTTTT; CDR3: CASNEGRENTGELFF